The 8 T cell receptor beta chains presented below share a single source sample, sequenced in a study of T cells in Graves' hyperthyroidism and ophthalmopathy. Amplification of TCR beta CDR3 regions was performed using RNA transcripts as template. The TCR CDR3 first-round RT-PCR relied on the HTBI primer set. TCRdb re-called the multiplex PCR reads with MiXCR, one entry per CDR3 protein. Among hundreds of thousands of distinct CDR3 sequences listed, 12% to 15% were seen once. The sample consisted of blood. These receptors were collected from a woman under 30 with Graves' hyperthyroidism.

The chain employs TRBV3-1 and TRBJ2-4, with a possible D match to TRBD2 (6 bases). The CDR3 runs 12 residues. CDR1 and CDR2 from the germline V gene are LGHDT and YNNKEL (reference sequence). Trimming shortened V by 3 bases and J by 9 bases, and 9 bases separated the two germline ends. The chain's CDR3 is CASSHVGSIQYF. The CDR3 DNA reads TGTGCCAGCAGCCACGTCGGGAGCATTCAGTACTTC. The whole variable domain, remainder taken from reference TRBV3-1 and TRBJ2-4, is DTAVSQTPKYLVTQMGNDKSIKCEQNLGHDTMYWYKQDSKKFLKIMFSYNNKELIINETVPNRFSPKSPDKAHLNLHINSLELGDSAVYFCASSHVGSIQYFGAGTRLSVL.

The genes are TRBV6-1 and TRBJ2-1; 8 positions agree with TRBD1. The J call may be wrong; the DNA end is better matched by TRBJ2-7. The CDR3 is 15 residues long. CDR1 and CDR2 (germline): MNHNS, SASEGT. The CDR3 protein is CASSVRDRNYNEQYF. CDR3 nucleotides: TGTGCCAGCAGTGTGAGGGACAGGAATTACAATGAGCAGTACTTC.

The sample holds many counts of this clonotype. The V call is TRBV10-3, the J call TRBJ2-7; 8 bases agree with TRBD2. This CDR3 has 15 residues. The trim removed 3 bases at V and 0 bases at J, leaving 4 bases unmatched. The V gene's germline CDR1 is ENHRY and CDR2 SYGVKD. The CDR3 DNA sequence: TGTGCCATCAGTGATGTAGCGGGGTCCTCCTACGAGCAGTACTTC. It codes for CAISDVAGSSYEQYF.

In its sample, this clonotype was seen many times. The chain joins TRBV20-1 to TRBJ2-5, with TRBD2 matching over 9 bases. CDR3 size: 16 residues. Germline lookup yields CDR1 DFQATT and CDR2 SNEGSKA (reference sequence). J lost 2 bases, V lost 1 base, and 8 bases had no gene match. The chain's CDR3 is CSARGLTSGPQETQYF. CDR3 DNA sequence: TGCAGTGCTAGAGGCCTCACTAGCGGGCCTCAAGAGACCCAGTACTTC.

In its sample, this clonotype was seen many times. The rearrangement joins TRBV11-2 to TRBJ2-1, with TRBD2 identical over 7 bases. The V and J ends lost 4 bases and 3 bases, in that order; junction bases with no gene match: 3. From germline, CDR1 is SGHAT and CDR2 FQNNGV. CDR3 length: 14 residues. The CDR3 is CASSSSGNYNEQFF. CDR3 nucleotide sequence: TGTGCCAGCAGCTCAAGCGGGAACTACAATGAGCAGTTCTTC.

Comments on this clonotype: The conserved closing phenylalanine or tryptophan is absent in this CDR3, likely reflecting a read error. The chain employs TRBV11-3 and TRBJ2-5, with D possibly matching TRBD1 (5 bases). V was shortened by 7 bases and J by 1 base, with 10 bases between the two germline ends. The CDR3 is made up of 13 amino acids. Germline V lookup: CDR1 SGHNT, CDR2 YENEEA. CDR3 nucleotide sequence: TGTGCCAGCACCAGGACACCCCAAGAGACCCAGTACATC. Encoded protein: CASTRTPQETQYI.

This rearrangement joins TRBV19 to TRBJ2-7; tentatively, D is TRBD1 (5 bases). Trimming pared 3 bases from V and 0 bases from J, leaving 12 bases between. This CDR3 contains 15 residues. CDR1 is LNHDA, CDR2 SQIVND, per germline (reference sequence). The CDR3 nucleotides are TGTGCCAGTAGTATTGTTTCAGGGCCCTCCTACGAGCAGTACTTC. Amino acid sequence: CASSIVSGPSYEQYF.

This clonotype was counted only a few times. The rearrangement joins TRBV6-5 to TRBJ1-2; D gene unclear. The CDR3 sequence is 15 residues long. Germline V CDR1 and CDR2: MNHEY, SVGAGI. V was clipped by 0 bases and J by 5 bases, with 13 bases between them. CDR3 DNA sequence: TGTGCCAGCAGTTACTCGATCTTTGGAGGGTATGGCTACACCTTC. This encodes CASSYSIFGGYGYTF.